What follows are 11 T cell receptor beta chains derived from one specimen sequenced in a study of T cells after yellow fever vaccination. One entry per CDR3 protein, called by TCRdb with MiXCR from the 5' RACE reads. The sample records about 580,000 distinct CDR3 sequences, 17% being singletons. The starting material was PBMCs, obtained around 5 days after the first yellow fever vaccination. The receptor source for this set is a man between 18 and 35 years old who received the YFV17D yellow fever vaccine.

V gene TRBV5-1 combines with J gene TRBJ2-7; 12 bases map to TRBD2. Germline V gene sequence: CDR1 SGHRS, CDR2 YFSETQ. The CDR3 has 15 residues. Trimming cost V 0 bases and J 7 bases; bases outside gene matches: 5. Written as DNA, the CDR3 is TGCGCCAGCAGCTTGGAAGGGACTAGCGGGTATGAGCAGTACTTC. It yields the protein CASSLEGTSGYEQYF.

Only a few counts were recorded for this clonotype. The chain has TRBV27 and TRBJ1-5; the match to TRBD1 covers 8 bases. The CDR3 runs to 18 residues. V lost 6 bases and J lost 7; bases outside the gene matches: 20. Germline CDR1 is MNHEY and CDR2 is SMNVEV (reference sequence). The CDR3 spells CASRPRTFDRGIEQPQHF. Here the CDR3 DNA reads TGTGCCAGCAGGCCACGCACATTCGACAGGGGCATCGAACAGCCCCAGCATTTT.

This clonotype has more than one count but fewer than ten. This chain joins TRBV6-2 or TRBV6-3 and TRBJ1-6; no clear D. V was trimmed by 7 bases and J by 7 bases, leaving 11 bases between them. In germline, CDR1 is MNHEY, CDR2 SVGEGT. CDR3 length: 13 residues. CDR3 nucleotides: TGTGCCAGCACCCAAGGTGGGAATTCACCCCTCCACTTT. This encodes CASTQGGNSPLHF.

V gene TRBV7-2 combines with J gene TRBJ1-4; tentative D call: TRBD1 (6 bases). From germline, CDR1 is SGHTA and CDR2 FQGNSA. The CDR3 consists of 14 residues. V lost 5 bases, J lost 5 bases, and 12 bases lay in between. CDR3 amino acids: CASSQDSGNEKLFF. CDR3 nucleotide sequence: TGTGCCAGCAGCCAGGACAGTGGGAATGAAAAACTGTTTTTT.

As concerns this clonotype: The junction differs from germline at one of its ends, possibly a read error. The chain joins TRBV7-8 to TRBJ1-1; D is undetermined. Germline assignment: CDR1 SGHVS and CDR2 FQNEAQ. The CDR3 runs to 14 residues. The CDR3 bases are TGTGCCAGCAGCGGTGGAGCATTGAAAACTGAAGCTTTCTTT. Amino acid sequence: CASSGGALKTEAFF.

This clonotype has a handful of counts. The chain links TRBV7-2 to TRBJ1-2, with D uncertain. The CDR3 is made up of 13 amino acids. V was trimmed by 4 bases and J by 7 bases, leaving 13 bases between them. Germline V gene sequence: CDR1 SGHTA, CDR2 FQGNSA. CDR3 DNA sequence: TGTGCCAGCAGCTCCAGCCGGGGTGGTGGCTACACCTTC. Translation: CASSSSRGGGYTF.

The chain joins TRBV6-2 or TRBV6-3 to TRBJ1-5; 10 bases fit TRBD1. The CDR3 has 16 amino acids. CDR1 MNHEY and CDR2 SVGEGT come from the germline V gene. Trimming took 5 bases from V and 1 from J; bases not matched to a gene: 5. DNA of the CDR3: TGTGCCAGCAGTCGACGGACAGGGGGAAGCAATCAGCCCCAGCATTTT. Translation: CASSRRTGGSNQPQHF.

This clonotype was recorded a few times. This chain connects TRBV7-9 to TRBJ1-4, with TRBD1 as a possible D gene (5 bases). Per the germline V gene, CDR1 is SEHNR and CDR2 is FQNEAQ (reference sequence). The CDR3 has 16 amino acids. Trimming left V 5 bases short and J 8 bases short, with 21 bases between. The CDR3 loop is CASSLPEEGIEEKLFF. The DNA for the CDR3 is TGTGCCAGCAGCCTACCGGAAGAGGGGATTGAGGAAAAACTGTTTTTT.

This clonotype has only a few counts. The rearrangement joins TRBV5-5 to TRBJ1-1, with D unresolved. Trimming stripped 4 bases from V and 5 bases from J, with 15 bases between. Germline lookup yields CDR1 SGHKS and CDR2 YYEKEE (reference sequence). CDR3 length: 14 residues. The CDR3 nucleotides are TGTGCCAGCAGCCCGAGAACGGGTCGAACTGAAGCTTTCTTT. Translated, it gives CASSPRTGRTEAFF.

CDR3 bases: TGCGCCAGCAAACTGACAGGGGTAGGCACTGAAGCTTTCTTT. It yields the protein CASKLTGVGTEAFF. The rearrangement links TRBV5-1 to TRBJ1-1, with 8 positions matching TRBD1. The germline V gene has CDR1 SGHRS and CDR2 YFSETQ. This CDR3 comprises 14 residues. V was pared by 6 bases and J by 4 bases, with 8 bases of the junction left unmatched. Filled out from reference TRBV5-1 and TRBJ1-1, the complete variable domain reads KAGVTQTPRYLIKTRGQQVTLSCSPISGHRSVSWYQQTPGQGLQFLFEYFSETQRNKGNFPGRFSGRQFSNSRSEMNVSTLELGDSALYLCASKLTGVGTEAFFGQGTRLTVV.

The CDR3 DNA is TGTGCCAGCAGCTCCCGGGCTAGCGGGGGTAGCAGCTCCTACGAGCAGTACTTC. It is translated as CASSSRASGGSSSYEQYF. The chain has TRBV7-8 and TRBJ2-7, with 10 bases lining up with TRBD2. V shed 4 bases, J shed 0 bases, and the junction held 12 bases outside the gene matches. In germline, CDR1 is SGHVS, CDR2 FQNEAQ. The CDR3 covers 18 residues.